This TCR beta chain was captured by sequencing in a study of siplizumab effects on memory and regulatory T cells. Study-wide points: Treg-derived clones made up an average of 68.8% of mappable alloreactive CD4+ clones with siplizumab and more than 25% in controls. Tregs that proliferated in siplizumab cultures did not have their suppressive function confirmed. Unstimulated subset assignment was obtained for only a minor fraction of alloreactive clones.

As for this clone: Its antigen is not identified.

Assays captured approximately 100,000 TCR templates per sample. The table came from immunoSEQ multiplex PCR; TCRdb's copy has only in-frame clones and leaves some out. Of around 94,000 clones listed, approximately 90% are singletons. This CDR3 is built from 16 residues. Trimming took 1 base from V and 0 from J, leaving 13 bases between them. The V gene's germline CDR1 is SGHVS and CDR2 FQNEAQ. Sequencing was done on a sample of CD4+ T cells sorted from blood. The rearrangement joins TRBV7-8 to TRBJ2-7, with a possible D match to TRBD2 (6 bases). The sequence was collected from a human donor in good health. CDR3 DNA: TGTGCCAGCAGCTTAGTAGGCGGGGCCAGCTCCTACGAGCAGTACTTC. It is translated as CASSLVGGASSYEQYF.